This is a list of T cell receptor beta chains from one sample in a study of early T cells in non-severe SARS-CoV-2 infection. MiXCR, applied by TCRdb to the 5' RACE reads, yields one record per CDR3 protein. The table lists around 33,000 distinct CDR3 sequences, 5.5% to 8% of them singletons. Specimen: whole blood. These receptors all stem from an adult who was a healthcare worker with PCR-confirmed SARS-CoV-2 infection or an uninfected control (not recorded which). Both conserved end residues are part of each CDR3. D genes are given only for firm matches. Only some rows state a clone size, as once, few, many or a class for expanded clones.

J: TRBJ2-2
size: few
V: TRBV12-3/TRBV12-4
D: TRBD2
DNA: TGTGCCAGCAGTTTTCCGGGGGGGAACACCGGGGAGCTGTTTTTT
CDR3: CASSFPGGNTGELFF

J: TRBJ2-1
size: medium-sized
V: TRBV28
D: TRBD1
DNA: TGTGCCAGCAGTTTACCACCAGCGGGACAGGGGGCTAGTGAGCAGTTCTTC
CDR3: CASSLPPAGQGASEQFF

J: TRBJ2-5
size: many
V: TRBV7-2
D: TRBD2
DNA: TGTGCCAGCAGTTCGGGACTAGCGGGAGGCCAGGGGGAGACCCAGTACTTC
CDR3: CASSSGLAGGQGETQYF

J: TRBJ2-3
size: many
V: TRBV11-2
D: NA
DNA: TGTGCCAGCAGCTCGCTGACTAGTGCAGATACGCAGTATTTT
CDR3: CASSSLTSADTQYF

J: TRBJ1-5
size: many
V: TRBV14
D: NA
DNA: TGTGCCAGCAGCCAGCCCGGGACCCCCCGATGCGGCAATCAGCCCCAGCATTTT
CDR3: CASSQPGTPRCGNQPQHF

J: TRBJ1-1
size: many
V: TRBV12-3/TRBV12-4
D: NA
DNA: TGTGCCAGCAGCCCCTTGAGAGGGATGAACACTGAAGCTTTCTTT
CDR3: CASSPLRGMNTEAFF

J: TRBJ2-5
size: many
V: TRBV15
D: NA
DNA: TGTGCCACCAGCAGAGATCAGGGACAAGAGACCCAGTACTTC
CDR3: CATSRDQGQETQYF

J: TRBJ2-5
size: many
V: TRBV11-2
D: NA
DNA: TGTGCCAGCAGCCCTACAGGGATGGAGACCCAGTACTTC
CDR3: CASSPTGMETQYF

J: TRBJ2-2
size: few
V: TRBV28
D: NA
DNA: TGTGCCAGCAGTTTACTAGGGGCCTCAAACACCGGGGAGCTGTTTTTT
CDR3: CASSLLGASNTGELFF

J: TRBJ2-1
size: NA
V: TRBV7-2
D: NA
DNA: TGTGCCAGCAGCCATAGCGGAGGCCTATACAATGAGCAGTTCTTC
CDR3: CASSHSGGLYNEQFF

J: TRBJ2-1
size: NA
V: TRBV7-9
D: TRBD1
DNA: TGTGCCAGCAGCGCAAACAGGGGGGTGAATGAGCAGTTCTTC
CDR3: CASSANRGVNEQFF

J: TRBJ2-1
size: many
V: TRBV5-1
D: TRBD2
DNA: TGCGCCAGCAGCTTGCTCCTAGCGGGAGACAATGAGCAGTTCTTC
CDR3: CASSLLLAGDNEQFF

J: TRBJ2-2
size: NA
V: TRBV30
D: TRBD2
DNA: TGTGCCGGAATTCTAGCGGGACCGAACACCGGGGAGCTGTTTTTT
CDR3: CAGILAGPNTGELFF

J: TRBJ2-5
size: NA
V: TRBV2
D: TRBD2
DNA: TGTGCCAGCAGTGAAAGTTCATCCGGGGGGGACCAAGAGACCCAGTACTTC
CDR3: CASSESSSGGDQETQYF

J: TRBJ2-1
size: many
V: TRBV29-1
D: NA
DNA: TGCAGCGCCCCGCGACAGGGACTCAATGAGCAGTTCTTC
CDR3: CSAPRQGLNEQFF

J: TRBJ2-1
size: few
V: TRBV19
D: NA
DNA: TGTGCCAGTAGTATCCTTCTCGGACCGAACAATGAGCAGTTCTTC
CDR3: CASSILLGPNNEQFF

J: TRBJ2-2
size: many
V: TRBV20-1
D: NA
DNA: TGCAGTGCTGGTAATAGCGGACCGAACACCGGGGAGCTGTTTTTT
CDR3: CSAGNSGPNTGELFF

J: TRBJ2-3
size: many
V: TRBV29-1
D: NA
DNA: TGCAGCGTCCCACTCGTAGATACGCAGTATTTT
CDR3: CSVPLVDTQYF

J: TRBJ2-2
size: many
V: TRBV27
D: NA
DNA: TGTGCCAGCAGTTTCCAGGGCAGGGGGGCTCCCGGGGAGCTGTTTTTT
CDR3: CASSFQGRGAPGELFF

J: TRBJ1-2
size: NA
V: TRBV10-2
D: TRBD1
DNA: TGCGCCAGCAGTGAACAGGGGAATGGCTACACCTTC
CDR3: CASSEQGNGYTF

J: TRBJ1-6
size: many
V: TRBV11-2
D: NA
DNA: TGTGCCAGCAGCTTAGGAGGATCACCCCTCCACTTT
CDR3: CASSLGGSPLHF

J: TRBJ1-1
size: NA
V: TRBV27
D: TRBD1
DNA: TGTGCCAGCAGTTTAGGACAGGGGGCTCGGACTGAAGCTTTCTTT
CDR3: CASSLGQGARTEAFF

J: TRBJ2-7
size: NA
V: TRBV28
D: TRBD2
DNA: TGTGCCAGCAGTCCCCCTCGGAGGGCTAGCGGGCCTTGGGAGTCCTACGAGCAGTACTTC
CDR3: CASSPPRRASGPWESYEQYF

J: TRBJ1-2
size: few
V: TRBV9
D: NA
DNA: TGTGCCAGCAGCGTAGATACAGGGTACTATGGCTACACCTTC
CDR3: CASSVDTGYYGYTF

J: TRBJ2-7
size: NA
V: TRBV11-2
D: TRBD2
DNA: TGTGCCAGCAGCATGGGACTAGCTACCCACGAGCAGTACTTC
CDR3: CASSMGLATHEQYF

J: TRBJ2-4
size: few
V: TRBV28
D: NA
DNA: TGTGCCAGCAGTTTACTTGTAGCCAAAAACATTCAGTACTTC
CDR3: CASSLLVAKNIQYF

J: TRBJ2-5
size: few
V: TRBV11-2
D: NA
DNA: TGTGCCAGCAGCTTAGATCAACCGGAGACCCAGTACTTC
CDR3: CASSLDQPETQYF

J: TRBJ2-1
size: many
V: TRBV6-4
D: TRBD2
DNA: TGTGCCAGCAGTGACTCGCTAGCGGGGAACAATGAGCAGTTCTTC
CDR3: CASSDSLAGNNEQFF

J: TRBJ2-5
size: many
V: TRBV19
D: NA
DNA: TGTGCCAGTAGTATGCCGGCTGGGGAGACCCAGTACTTC
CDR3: CASSMPAGETQYF

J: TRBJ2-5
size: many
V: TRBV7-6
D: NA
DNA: TGTGCCAGCAGCTCGGTCGTAACAGGGTATGGGGAGACCCAGTACTTC
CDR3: CASSSVVTGYGETQYF

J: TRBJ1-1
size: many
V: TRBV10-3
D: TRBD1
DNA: TGTGCCATCAGTGAGAAATCGACAGGGGCGGACACTGAAGCTTTCTTT
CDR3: CAISEKSTGADTEAFF

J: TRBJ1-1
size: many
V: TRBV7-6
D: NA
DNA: TGTGCCAGCAGCCGAGCACAGGAGAACACTGAAGCTTTCTTT
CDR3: CASSRAQENTEAFF

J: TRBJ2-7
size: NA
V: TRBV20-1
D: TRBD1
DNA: TGCAGTGCTAGCCCGGGACAGCCCTACGAGCAGTACTTC
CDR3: CSASPGQPYEQYF

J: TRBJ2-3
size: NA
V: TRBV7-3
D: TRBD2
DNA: TGTGCCAGCAGCCCGGGACTAGCTTCAGATACGCAGTATTTT
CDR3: CASSPGLASDTQYF

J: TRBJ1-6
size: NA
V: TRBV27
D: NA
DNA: TGTGCCAGCAGTAGATTAAATTCACCCCTCCACTTT
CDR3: CASSRLNSPLHF

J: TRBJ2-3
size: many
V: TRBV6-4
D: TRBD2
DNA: TGTGCCAGCAGTGAGCTAGCGGGAGGAAGCACAGATACGCAGTATTTT
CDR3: CASSELAGGSTDTQYF

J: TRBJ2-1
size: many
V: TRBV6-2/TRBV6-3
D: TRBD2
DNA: TGTGCCAGCAGACTAGCGGGAGGGCGAGGAGAGCAGTTCTTC
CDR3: CASRLAGGRGEQFF

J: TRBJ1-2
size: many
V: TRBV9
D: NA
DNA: TGTGCCAGCAGCCCTGGGATTGGGGCATTACAAGGCTACACCTTC
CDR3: CASSPGIGALQGYTF

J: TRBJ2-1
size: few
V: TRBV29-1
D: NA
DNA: TGCAGCGTTGAACTTGGGGATGGCAATGAGCAGTTCTTC
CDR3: CSVELGDGNEQFF

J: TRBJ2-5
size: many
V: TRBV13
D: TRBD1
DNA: TGTGCCAGCAGCTCGAGGGACAGGGAAGGCAAAGAGACCCAGTACTTC
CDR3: CASSSRDREGKETQYF

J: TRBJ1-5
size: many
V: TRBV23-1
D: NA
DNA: TGCGCCAGCAGCCCCGGGTTGAGGAGTCAGCCCCAGCATTTT
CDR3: CASSPGLRSQPQHF

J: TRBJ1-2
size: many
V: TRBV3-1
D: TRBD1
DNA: TGTGCCAGCAGCCAAATGGACAGGGAGACTGGCTACACCTTC
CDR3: CASSQMDRETGYTF

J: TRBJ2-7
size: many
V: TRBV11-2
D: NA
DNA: TGTGCCAGCAGCTCGAGACGTACATTTCGTCATTACGAGCAGTACTTC
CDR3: CASSSRRTFRHYEQYF

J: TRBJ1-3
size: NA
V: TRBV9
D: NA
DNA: TGTGCCAGCAGCGTACAAGGGGCCTCTGGAAACACCATATATTTT
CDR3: CASSVQGASGNTIYF

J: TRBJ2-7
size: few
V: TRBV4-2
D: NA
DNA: TGTGCCAGCAGCCAAGACCAACGGTACGAGCAGTACTTC
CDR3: CASSQDQRYEQYF

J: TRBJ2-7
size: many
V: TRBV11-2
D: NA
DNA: TGTGCCAGCAGCCCATTCCCCTCCTACGAGCAGTACTTC
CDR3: CASSPFPSYEQYF

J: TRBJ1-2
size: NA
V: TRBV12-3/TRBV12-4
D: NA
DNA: TGTGCCAGCAGGTCGGCGAACTATGGCTACACCTTC
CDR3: CASRSANYGYTF

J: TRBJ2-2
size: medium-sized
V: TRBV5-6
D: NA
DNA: TGTGCCAGCAGCTTGGCCGGGTCCGGCACCGGGGAGCTGTTTTTT
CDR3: CASSLAGSGTGELFF